The 29 T cell receptor beta chains below were found in one sample sequenced in a study of blood T cells in healthy people across ages. Then a second PCR, running roughly 7 to 11 cycles, was carried out with a sample-barcoded 5' primer and a J-beta primer mix. TCRdb itself ran the 5' RACE reads through MiXCR, one entry per CDR3 protein. The sample carries about 1,600,000 distinct CDR3 sequences, around two fifths recorded once. Material: blood. The receptors derive from a woman aged 18-29 years in good health.

This clonotype occurred a few times. The chain carries TRBV20-1 and TRBJ2-7; 8 positions match TRBD2. The V gene end was trimmed by 5 bases and the J gene end by 0 bases; junction bases not matched to a gene: 9. The CDR3 has 15 amino acids. Germline-derived CDR1 and CDR2 are DFQATT and SNEGSKA (reference sequence). CDR3 region: CSAGNSGVASYEQYF. Written as DNA, the CDR3 is TGCAGTGCTGGGAATAGCGGGGTTGCCTCCTACGAGCAGTACTTC.

The V call is TRBV12-3 or TRBV12-4, the J call TRBJ2-7; D is perhaps TRBD1 (5 bases). The V and J ends lost 5 bases and 4 bases respectively, with 15 bases between them. There are 14 residues in the CDR3. The CDR3 spells CASSVGDSLYEQYF. CDR3 in DNA: TGTGCCAGCAGTGTAGGGGATTCTCTGTACGAGCAGTACTTC.

The V and J genes are TRBV14 and TRBJ2-1, with 8 bases identical to TRBD2. The V gene's germline CDR1 is SGHDN and CDR2 FVKESK. The trim removed 3 bases at V and 2 bases at J, leaving 3 bases unmatched. The CDR3 runs to 15 residues. CDR3 DNA sequence: TGTGCCAGCAGCCACGAGCGGGGGACCTACAATGAGCAGTTCTTC. It encodes CASSHERGTYNEQFF. The whole variable domain, remainder taken from reference TRBV14 and TRBJ2-1, is EAGVTQFPSHSVIEKGQTVTLRCDPISGHDNLYWYRRVMGKEIKFLLHFVKESKQDESGMPNNRFLAERTGGTYSTLKVQPAELEDSGVYFCASSHERGTYNEQFFGPGTRLTVL.

The chain carries TRBV5-1 and TRBJ2-1; 11 bases are a match to TRBD1. The V segment lost 0 bases and the J segment 7 bases; nucleotides outside the gene matches: 3. CDR1 SGHRS and CDR2 YFSETQ come from the germline V gene. The CDR3 is 15 residues long. CDR3 loop: CASSLEDRGQNEQFF. The DNA for the CDR3 is TGCGCCAGCAGCTTGGAGGACAGGGGGCAAAATGAGCAGTTCTTC.

This clonotype was observed a handful of times. The rearrangement joins TRBV29-1 to TRBJ1-2, with 9 nucleotides matching TRBD1. V was pared by 2 bases and J by 2 bases, with 12 bases of the junction left unmatched. Germline values: CDR1 SQVTM, CDR2 ANQGSEA. The CDR3 is made up of 17 amino acids. CDR3 in amino acids: CSVEKGAYRGPNYGYTF. The CDR3 DNA reads TGCAGCGTTGAAAAGGGAGCCTACAGGGGGCCGAACTATGGCTACACCTTC.

V and J are TRBV20-1 and TRBJ1-2; a possible D gene is TRBD1 (6 bases). CDR3 length: 15 amino acids. V was clipped by 1 base and J by 5 bases, with 17 bases between them. Germline loops: CDR1 DFQATT, CDR2 SNEGSKA (reference sequence). CDR3 sequence: CSARGVQGLEYGYTF. As DNA, the CDR3 is TGCAGTGCTAGAGGGGTCCAGGGGCTAGAGTATGGCTACACCTTC.

This clonotype turned up a few times. This CDR3 is CSARDRNEKLFF. The CDR3 DNA reads as TGCAGTGCCCGGGACAGGAATGAAAAACTGTTTTTT. The V call is TRBV20-1, the J call TRBJ1-4; TRBD1 agrees at 8 bases. This CDR3 contains 12 residues. Germline CDR1 reads DFQATT; CDR2 reads SNEGSKA (reference sequence). J gave up 5 bases and V 6 bases, and 2 bases lay outside the gene matches.

A few counts support this clonotype. The rearrangement uses TRBV4-1 and TRBJ2-5, with 12 positions matching TRBD2. This CDR3 comprises 17 residues. After removal of 0 bases from V and 4 bases from J, the junction contained 6 bases not matched to a gene. CDR1 is MGHRA and CDR2 is YSYEKL in the germline V gene. Here the CDR3 reads CASSQERTSGRPETQYF. The CDR3 nucleotides read TGCGCCAGCAGCCAAGAAAGAACTAGCGGGAGGCCAGAGACCCAGTACTTC.

Many counts were recorded for this clonotype. The rearrangement uses TRBV20-1 and TRBJ2-1, with TRBD2 matching over 8 bases. The CDR3 is 19 residues long. Trimming took 5 bases from V and 1 from J; bases not matched to a gene: 19. Per the germline V gene, CDR1 is DFQATT and CDR2 is SNEGSKA (reference sequence). The CDR3 is CSAQTWGLGVAGSYNEQFF. The CDR3, as DNA: TGCAGTGCTCAAACCTGGGGTCTCGGGGTAGCGGGATCCTACAATGAGCAGTTCTTC.

This chain connects TRBV15 to TRBJ2-5, with 7 bases lining up with TRBD1. Near its end, the DNA agrees better with TRBJ2-7, so the J call may be wrong. The CDR3 is made up of 15 amino acids. CDR1 LNHNV and CDR2 YYDKDF come from the germline V gene (reference sequence). CDR3 sequence: CATSRDVDRDYEQYF. CDR3 in DNA: TGTGCCACCAGCAGAGATGTCGACAGGGACTACGAGCAGTACTTC.

This clonotype was seen a handful of times. The chain carries TRBV27 and TRBJ2-4; 8 bases fit TRBD2. V shed 4 bases, J shed 3 bases, and the junction held 5 bases outside the gene matches. Germline V gene lookup returns CDR1 MNHEY and CDR2 SMNVEV (reference sequence). The CDR3 is 15 amino acids. The CDR3 region is CASSYEGTSKNIQYF. CDR3 DNA: TGTGCCAGCAGTTACGAAGGGACTAGCAAAAACATTCAGTACTTC.

This rearrangement joins TRBV20-1 to TRBJ2-7; the match to TRBD1 covers 11 bases. J gave up 6 bases and V 0 bases, and 4 bases lay outside the gene matches. This CDR3 is built from 14 residues. The V gene's germline CDR1 is DFQATT and CDR2 SNEGSKA (reference sequence). The CDR3 DNA reads TGCAGTGCTAGAGATGGGACAGGGGGTGGCGAGCAGTACTTC. Residues: CSARDGTGGGEQYF.

The chain carries TRBV7-2 and TRBJ2-1; the D gene is possibly TRBD2 (5 bases). The CDR3 length is 13 residues. Germline-derived CDR1 and CDR2 are SGHTA and FQGNSA. V was shortened by 6 bases and J by 9 bases, with 15 bases between the two germline ends. The CDR3 spells CASSPPPGIEQFF. In DNA, the CDR3 is TGTGCCAGCAGTCCCCCCCCCGGGATTGAGCAGTTCTTC.

The chain recombines TRBV9 with TRBJ1-1; D is perhaps TRBD1 (6 bases). CDR1 is SGDLS, CDR2 YYNGEE, per germline. The germline V and J ends were trimmed by 3 bases and 1 base, with 10 bases remaining between them. The CDR3 has 14 amino acids. CDR3 in amino acids: CASSGRGTNTEAFF. The DNA of the CDR3 is TGTGCCAGCAGCGGCAGGGGAACGAACACTGAAGCTTTCTTT.

This clonotype was observed a handful of times. This rearrangement joins TRBV12-3 or TRBV12-4 to TRBJ2-7; tentative D call: TRBD1 (6 bases). The CDR3 is made up of 13 amino acids. Trimming cost V 8 bases and J 0 bases, with 11 bases left between them. CDR3 sequence reads: CASAWDISYEQYF. The CDR3 DNA is TGTGCCAGCGCATGGGACATCTCCTACGAGCAGTACTTC.

This clonotype was observed a few times. The chain has TRBV12-3 or TRBV12-4 and TRBJ2-7, with TRBD2 matching 8 bases. V dropped 6 bases and J dropped 4; count of bases not matched to a gene: 8. CDR3 size: 14 residues. In DNA, the CDR3 is TGTGCCAGCAGGGAGCGGGAGATTGGTTACGAGCAGTACTTC. Protein sequence: CASREREIGYEQYF.

This clonotype has more than one count but fewer than ten. The gene calls are TRBV3-1 and TRBJ2-1; D unclear. The CDR3 spans 17 residues. CDR1 and CDR2 from the germline V gene are LGHDT and YNNKEL (reference sequence). The germline V and J ends were trimmed by 0 bases and 12 bases, with 24 bases remaining between them. Here the CDR3 reads CASSQDLGSLDPGGQFF. CDR3 sequence (DNA): TGTGCCAGCAGCCAAGATCTAGGCTCCCTAGACCCTGGCGGGCAGTTCTTC.

The rearrangement uses TRBV7-9 and TRBJ2-4; 8 bases fit TRBD2. The J call may not be correct, given that the DNA end is closer to TRBJ2-7. The germline CDR1 and CDR2 sequences are SEHNR and FQNEAQ (reference sequence). CDR3 size: 14 residues. The CDR3 sequence is CASSETSAVYEQYF. The CDR3 nucleotides are TGTGCCAGCTCCGAGACTAGCGCCGTCTACGAGCAGTACTTC.

The chain combines TRBV12-3 or TRBV12-4 with TRBJ2-1; 11 nucleotides match TRBD2. This CDR3 comprises 17 residues. V gave up 5 bases and J gave up 5 bases; unmatched junction bases: 11. The CDR3 coding sequence is TGTGCCAGCAGTCCGCTGTCCGGGACTAGCGGAAACAATGAGCAGTTCTTC. This sequence encodes CASSPLSGTSGNNEQFF.

The V gene is TRBV9, the J gene TRBJ2-3, with 9 bases fitting TRBD1. The CDR3 extends over 15 amino acids. Germline assignment: CDR1 SGDLS and CDR2 YYNGEE. V trimming: 0 bases; J trimming: 2 bases; junction bases outside the gene matches: 1. CDR3 region: CASSVDRGLTDTQYF. CDR3 nucleotide sequence: TGTGCCAGCAGCGTAGACAGGGGGCTCACAGATACGCAGTATTTT.

The rearrangement links TRBV3-1 to TRBJ2-5; weak D call: TRBD2 (6 bases). The DNA end favors TRBJ2-7, so the J call may be wrong. In germline, CDR1 is LGHDT, CDR2 YNNKEL (reference sequence). This CDR3 is 16 amino acids long. The CDR3 protein is CASSQDLDGSRNEQYF. DNA of the CDR3: TGTGCCAGCAGCCAAGATCTCGACGGGAGTCGTAACGAGCAGTACTTC.

V gene TRBV29-1 combines with J gene TRBJ2-1, with D tentatively TRBD2 (5 bases). Germline CDR1 and CDR2: SQVTM and ANQGSEA. The CDR3 is made up of 11 amino acids. Between the trimmed V and J ends, which lost 8 bases and 7 bases, there was a span of 12 bases. The CDR3 coding sequence is TGCAGCCCGACTAAGGGAAATGAGCAGTTCTTC. It is translated as CSPTKGNEQFF.

A single count supports this clonotype. The V call is TRBV10-2, the J call TRBJ2-3; D unclear. The V gene lost 3 bases and the J gene lost 1 base, with 8 bases spanning the gap. Germline V lookup: CDR1 WSHSY, CDR2 SAAADI. There are 14 residues in the CDR3. The DNA for the CDR3 is TGCGCCAGCAGTGATGACTCCCGCACAGATACGCAGTATTTT. As protein: CASSDDSRTDTQYF.

In its sample, this clonotype was seen once. The J gene is TRBJ1-6, the V gene TRBV20-1; maybe TRBD1 (5 bases). The CDR3 sequence is 11 residues long. CDR1 DFQATT and CDR2 SNEGSKA come from the germline V gene (reference sequence). The V end was cut by 6 bases, the J end by 14 bases, with 14 bases between. Here the CDR3 reads CSADGDSSLHF. The CDR3 region has the DNA TGCAGTGCCGACGGAGACAGTTCCCTCCACTTT.

The chain combines TRBV20-1 with TRBJ2-5, with 8 bases that match TRBD1. Germline values: CDR1 DFQATT, CDR2 SNEGSKA (reference sequence). V trimming: 6 bases; J trimming: 4 bases; junction bases outside the gene matches: 10. This CDR3 has 14 residues. The CDR3 DNA reads TGCAGTGCCTTGAGAGCAGGGGGCACAGAGACCCAGTACTTC. Its translation: CSALRAGGTETQYF.

This chain links TRBV30 with TRBJ1-2; no clear D. Germline V CDR1 and CDR2: GTSNPN, SVGIG (reference sequence). The CDR3 is 12 residues long. Between the trimmed V and J ends, which lost 2 bases and 4 bases, there was a span of 8 bases. CDR3 loop: CAWSISGYGYTF. The CDR3 DNA reads TGTGCCTGGAGTATCTCGGGCTATGGCTACACCTTC.

This clonotype appeared many times. A read error may account for a junction end that differs from germline. The J gene is TRBJ2-5, the V gene TRBV7-2, with D tentatively TRBD1 (5 bases). This CDR3 region has 13 residues. Germline V CDR1 and CDR2: SGHTA, FQGNSA. As DNA, the CDR3 is TGTGCTAGCAGCTTAGGGGCAAGGGAGACCCAGTACTTC. Translation: CASSLGARETQYF.

This clonotype has just a few counts. This chain connects TRBV12-5 to TRBJ2-5; TRBD1 aligns across 8 bases. This CDR3 region has 12 residues. Germline V gene data show CDR1 as LGHNT and CDR2 as FRNRAP. V shed 3 bases and J 8 bases; nucleotides not matched to a gene: 2. The CDR3: CASGFTGGTQYF. The CDR3 DNA sequence: TGTGCTAGTGGTTTCACAGGGGGTACCCAGTACTTC.

The rearrangement joins TRBV29-1 to TRBJ2-5; perhaps TRBD2 as D (6 bases). The CDR3 loop spans 13 amino acids. Germline CDR1 and CDR2: SQVTM and ANQGSEA. V dropped 6 bases and J dropped 11 bases, with 22 bases sitting between them. In DNA form, the CDR3 reads TGCAGCGTCGCCATGGCGGGGATGGAGGAGCAGTACTTC. Its translation is CSVAMAGMEEQYF.